This is a list of T cell receptor beta chains from one sample in a study of response to subunit inactivated influenza vaccine. TCRdb independently ran MiXCR on the RT-PCR reads; one entry per CDR3 protein. The sample records roughly 700,000 distinct CDR3 sequences, 14% being singletons. The input for sequencing was PBMCs from blood, taken 14 to 15 days before vaccination. The receptors stem from a man aged 45 to 65 who received an inactivated influenza vaccine. The CDR3 runs from the conserved cysteine through the conserved F or W. The order of the fields is CDR3 length, clone size, D gene, V gene, J gene, CDR3 protein, CDR3 DNA. D genes are given only for firm matches. Not all rows give a size; the values are once, few, many and, for expanded clones, a class.

13	few	TRBD1	TRBV7-8	TRBJ1-2	CASSPQQGPGYTF	TGTGCCAGCAGTCCCCAACAGGGGCCTGGCTACACCTTC
14	-	-	TRBV27	TRBJ2-7	CASSLGRVSYEQYF	TGTGCCAGCAGTTTAGGGCGGGTCTCCTACGAGCAGTACTTC
13	-	-	TRBV11-2	TRBJ2-2	CASSLRYTGELFF	TGTGCCAGCAGCTTAAGGTACACCGGGGAGCTGTTTTTT
14	-	-	TRBV20-1	TRBJ1-5	CSASRGNSNQPQHF	TGCAGTGCTTCCAGGGGAAATAGCAATCAGCCCCAGCATTTT
12	-	-	TRBV11-2	TRBJ2-7	CASSSAQDEQYF	TGTGCCAGCAGCTCGGCCCAGGACGAGCAGTACTTC
16	-	-	TRBV3-1	TRBJ2-2	CASSPYRSGGTGELFF	TGTGCCAGCAGCCCCTACCGGAGCGGAGGTACCGGGGAGCTGTTTTTT
14	few	TRBD2	TRBV18	TRBJ2-7	CASSGTSGSDEQYF	TGTGCCAGCTCAGGGACTAGCGGGTCCGACGAGCAGTACTTC
12	many	-	TRBV20-1	TRBJ2-3	CSARQNRDTQYF	TGCAGTGCTAGGCAAAACAGAGATACGCAGTATTTT
14	-	TRBD2	TRBV7-9	TRBJ2-7	CASSPRRDYYEQYF	TGTGCCAGCAGCCCGCGTCGGGACTACTACGAGCAGTACTTC
12	many	-	TRBV29-1	TRBJ1-4	CSGGRANEKLFF	TGCAGCGGCGGTCGGGCGAATGAAAAACTGTTTTTT
15	few	TRBD2	TRBV29-1	TRBJ2-1	CSVLGGLAGVYEQFF	TGCAGCGTCTTGGGGGGACTAGCGGGAGTTTACGAGCAGTTCTTC
16	few	-	TRBV4-3	TRBJ1-2	CASSQESSAGAFGYTF	TGCGCCAGCAGCCAAGAATCTTCGGCAGGGGCGTTTGGCTACACCTTC
12	-	-	TRBV14	TRBJ1-5	CASSSGDQPQHF	TGTGCCAGCAGCTCAGGGGACCAGCCCCAGCATTTT
15	few	-	TRBV20-1	TRBJ1-4	CSAPRGGATNEKLFF	TGCAGTGCTCCCCGTGGGGGAGCAACTAATGAAAAACTGTTTTTT
18	few	-	TRBV29-1	TRBJ2-3	CSVDEWSVLQIRADTQYF	TGCAGCGTTGATGAGTGGAGTGTCTTACAGATTCGGGCAGATACGCAGTATTTT
14	-	-	TRBV6-1	TRBJ2-7	CASRGAGFGSEQYF	TGTGCCAGCAGGGGGGCGGGGTTCGGGAGCGAGCAGTACTTC
15	-	TRBD2	TRBV30	TRBJ2-3	CAWSWGAGAADTQYF	TGTGCCTGGAGTTGGGGAGCGGGAGCAGCGGATACGCAGTATTTT
17	-	TRBD1	TRBV9	TRBJ2-1	CASSVDPTGVPYNEQFF	TGTGCCAGCAGCGTAGACCCCACAGGGGTCCCCTACAATGAGCAGTTCTTC
15	many	-	TRBV7-3	TRBJ1-1	CASSLLPGFGTEAFF	TGTGCCAGCAGCTTATTGCCCGGTTTCGGCACTGAAGCTTTCTTT
15	few	TRBD1	TRBV3-1	TRBJ2-7	CASSQGRGTGYEQYF	TGTGCCAGCAGCCAAGGAAGAGGGACAGGCTACGAGCAGTACTTC